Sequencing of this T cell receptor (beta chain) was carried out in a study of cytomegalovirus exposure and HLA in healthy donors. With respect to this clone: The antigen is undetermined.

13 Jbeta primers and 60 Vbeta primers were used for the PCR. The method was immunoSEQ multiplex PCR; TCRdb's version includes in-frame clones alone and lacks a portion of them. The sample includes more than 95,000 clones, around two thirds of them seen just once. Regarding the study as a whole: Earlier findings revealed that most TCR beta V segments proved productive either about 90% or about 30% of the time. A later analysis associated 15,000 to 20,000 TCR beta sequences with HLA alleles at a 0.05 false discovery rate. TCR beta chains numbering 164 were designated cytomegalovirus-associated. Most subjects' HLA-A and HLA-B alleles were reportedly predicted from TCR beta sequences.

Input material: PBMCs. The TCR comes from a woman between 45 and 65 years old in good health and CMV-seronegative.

Here the CDR3 reads CASSLAYDRGTQYF. In DNA, the CDR3 is TGTGCCAGCAGCTTAGCTTACGACAGGGGTACGCAGTATTTT. This sequence joins TRBV7-2 and TRBJ2-3, with 8 bases fitting TRBD1. J was trimmed by 8 bases and V by 0 bases; bases with no gene match: 4. This CDR3 comprises 14 residues. In germline, CDR1 is SGHTA, CDR2 FQGNSA.